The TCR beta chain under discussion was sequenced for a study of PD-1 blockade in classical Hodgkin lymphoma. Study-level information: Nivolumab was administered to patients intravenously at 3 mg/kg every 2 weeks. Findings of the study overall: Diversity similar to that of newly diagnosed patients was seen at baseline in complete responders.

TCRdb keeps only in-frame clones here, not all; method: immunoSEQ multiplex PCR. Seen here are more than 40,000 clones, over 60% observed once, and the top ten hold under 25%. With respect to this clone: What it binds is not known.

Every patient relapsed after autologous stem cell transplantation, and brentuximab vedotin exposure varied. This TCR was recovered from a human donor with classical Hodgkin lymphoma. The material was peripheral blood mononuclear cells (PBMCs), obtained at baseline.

The CDR3 region is CASSPWTSETEQFF. CDR3 DNA: TGTGCCAGCTCACCATGGACTAGCGAAACAGAGCAGTTCTTC. The chain carries TRBV18 and TRBJ2-1; 9 bases are shared with TRBD2. V lost 2 bases, J lost 10 bases, and 6 bases stayed unmatched. CDR3 length: 14 amino acids. Germline V CDR1 and CDR2: KGHSH, LQKENI.